These T cell receptor beta chains were read from a single sample in a study of T cells after yellow fever vaccination. TCRdb re-called the 5' RACE reads through MiXCR, storing one row per CDR3 protein. This sample has 510,000 or so distinct CDR3 sequences, with 19% found just once. Sample: PBMCs, taken 15 days after the yellow fever booster vaccination. The receptors derive from a man younger than 45 who received the YFV17D yellow fever vaccine. Both conserved end residues are part of each CDR3. Part of the rows lack a size; the others show once, few, many or a class for expanded clones.

TRBV29-1	.	TRBJ2-1	CSVEVPKVYNEQFF
TRBV20-1	many	TRBJ2-7	CSASDYSYEQYF
TRBV4-2	.	TRBJ2-2	CASSQVGPENTGELFF
TRBV12-3/TRBV12-4	few	TRBJ2-7	CASSSNRGRAYEQYF
TRBV29-1	.	TRBJ1-1	CSGRGALNTEAFF
TRBV28	few	TRBJ2-3	CASRTGALDTQYF
TRBV4-3	.	TRBJ2-1	CASSQEELYNEQFF
TRBV7-8	few	TRBJ2-2	CASSSREWELFF
TRBV5-1	few	TRBJ2-2	CASSLEVAGSGELFF
TRBV14	.	TRBJ1-6	CASSQAGQGNSPLHF
TRBV12-3/TRBV12-4	.	TRBJ2-7	CASGQGRRTYEQYF
TRBV29-1	.	TRBJ2-1	CSVDSGGSEQFF
TRBV5-1	.	TRBJ2-7	CASSLGAGALGEQYF
TRBV10-3	few	TRBJ2-1	CAIAAPTPPGTSGNEQFF
TRBV10-1	.	TRBJ1-5	CASRAQGGSNQPQHF
TRBV2	.	TRBJ2-7	CASSEAPRGEQYF
TRBV28	few	TRBJ2-2	CASRFLAGVPGELFF